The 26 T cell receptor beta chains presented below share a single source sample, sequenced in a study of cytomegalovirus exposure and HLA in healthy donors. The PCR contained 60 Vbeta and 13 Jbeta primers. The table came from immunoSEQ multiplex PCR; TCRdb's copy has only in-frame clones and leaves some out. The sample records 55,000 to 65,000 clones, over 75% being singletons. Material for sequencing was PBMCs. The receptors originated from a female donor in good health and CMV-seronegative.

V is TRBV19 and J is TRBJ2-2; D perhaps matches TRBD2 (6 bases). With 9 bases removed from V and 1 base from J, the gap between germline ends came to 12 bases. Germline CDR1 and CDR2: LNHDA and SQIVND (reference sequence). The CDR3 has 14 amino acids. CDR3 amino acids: CARRWRENTGELFF. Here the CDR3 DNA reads TGTGCCAGAAGATGGCGGGAGAACACCGGGGAGCTGTTTTTT.

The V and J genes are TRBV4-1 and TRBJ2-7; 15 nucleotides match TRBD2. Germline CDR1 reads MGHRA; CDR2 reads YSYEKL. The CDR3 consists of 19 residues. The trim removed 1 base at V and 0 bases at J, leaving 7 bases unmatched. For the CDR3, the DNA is TGCGCCAGCAGCCAAGGCGGGGGACTAGCGGGAGGTCTCTCCTACGAGCAGTACTTC. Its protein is CASSQGGGLAGGLSYEQYF.

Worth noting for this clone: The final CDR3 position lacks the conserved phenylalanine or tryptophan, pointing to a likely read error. The CDR3 DNA reads TGTGCCAGCAGCGTACCCGGACAGGGGGACGATGGCTACACCCTC. It specifies CASSVPGQGDDGYTL. The gene calls are TRBV6-5 and TRBJ1-2, with 10 bases lining up with TRBD1. V lost 6 bases to trimming and J lost 6 bases; unmatched junction nucleotides: 10. Germline CDR1 is MNHEY and CDR2 is SVGAGI. CDR3 length: 15 residues.

The CDR3 loop reads CASSLLVGGNNEQFF. DNA of the CDR3: TGCGCCAGCAGCTTGTTAGTGGGGGGGAACAATGAGCAGTTCTTC. V gene TRBV5-1 combines with J gene TRBJ2-1; TRBD2 aligns across 7 bases. There are 15 residues in the CDR3. Germline values: CDR1 SGHRS, CDR2 YFSETQ. The junction had 6 bases not matched to a gene; V was cut back by 1 base and J by 5 bases.

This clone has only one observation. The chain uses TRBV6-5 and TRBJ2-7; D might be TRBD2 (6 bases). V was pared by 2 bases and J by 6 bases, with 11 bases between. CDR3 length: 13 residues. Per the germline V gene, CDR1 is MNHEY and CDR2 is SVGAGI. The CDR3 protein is CASSYGGLGEQYF. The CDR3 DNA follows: TGTGCCAGCAGTTACGGGGGACTGGGCGAGCAGTACTTC.

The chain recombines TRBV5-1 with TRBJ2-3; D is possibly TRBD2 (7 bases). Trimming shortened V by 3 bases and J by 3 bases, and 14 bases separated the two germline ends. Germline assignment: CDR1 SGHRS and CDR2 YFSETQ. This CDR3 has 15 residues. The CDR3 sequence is CASSSGGGGTDTQYF. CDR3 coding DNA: TGCGCCAGCAGCTCCGGCGGGGGCGGGACAGATACGCAGTATTTT.

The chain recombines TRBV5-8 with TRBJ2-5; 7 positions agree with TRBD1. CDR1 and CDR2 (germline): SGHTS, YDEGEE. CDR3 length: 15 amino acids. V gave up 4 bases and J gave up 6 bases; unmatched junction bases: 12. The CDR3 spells CASSQRDSTWKTQYF. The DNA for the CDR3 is TGTGCCAGCAGCCAACGGGACAGCACCTGGAAGACCCAGTACTTC.

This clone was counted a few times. CDR3 region: CASKEGATEAFF. Here the CDR3 DNA reads TGTGCCAGCAAGGAGGGGGCCACTGAAGCTTTCTTT. This rearrangement joins TRBV2 to TRBJ1-1; 7 bases align to TRBD1. Germline-derived CDR1 and CDR2 are SNHLY and FYNNEI. The CDR3 totals 12 residues. Losses at the gene ends were 7 bases for V and 4 bases for J; bases not matched to a gene: 3. Together with reference TRBV2 and TRBJ1-1, the CDR3 gives the full variable domain: EPEVTQTPSHQVTQMGQEVILRCVPISNHLYFYWYRQILGQKVEFLVSFYNNEISEKSEIFDDQFSVERPDGSNFTLKIRSTKLEDSAMYFCASKEGATEAFFGQGTRLTVV.

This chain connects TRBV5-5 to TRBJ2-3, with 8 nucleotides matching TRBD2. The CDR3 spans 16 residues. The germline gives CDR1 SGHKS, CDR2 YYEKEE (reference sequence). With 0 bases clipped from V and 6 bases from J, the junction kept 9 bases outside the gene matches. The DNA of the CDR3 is TGTGCCAGCAGCTTGGAATACGGGGGGGCCTTTGATACGCAGTATTTT. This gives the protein CASSLEYGGAFDTQYF.

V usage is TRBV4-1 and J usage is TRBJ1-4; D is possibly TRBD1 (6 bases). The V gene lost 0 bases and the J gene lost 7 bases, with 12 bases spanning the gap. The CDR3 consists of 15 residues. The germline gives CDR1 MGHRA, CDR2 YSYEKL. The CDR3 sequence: CASSQDGQRGEKLFF. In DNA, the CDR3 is TGCGCCAGCAGCCAAGATGGACAGCGGGGTGAAAAACTGTTTTTT.

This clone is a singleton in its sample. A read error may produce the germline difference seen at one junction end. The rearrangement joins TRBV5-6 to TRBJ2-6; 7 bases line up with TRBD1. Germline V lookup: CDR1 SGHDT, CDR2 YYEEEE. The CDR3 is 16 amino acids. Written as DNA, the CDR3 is TGTGCCAGCAGCCCGTGGACAGGCTCTGGGGCCAACGGCCTGACTTTC. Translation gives CASSPWTGSGANGLTF.

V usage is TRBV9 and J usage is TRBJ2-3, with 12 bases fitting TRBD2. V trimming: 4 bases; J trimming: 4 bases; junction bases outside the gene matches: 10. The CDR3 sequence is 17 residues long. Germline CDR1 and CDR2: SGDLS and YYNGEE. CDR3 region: CASSTRLAGDFADTQYF. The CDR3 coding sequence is TGTGCCAGCAGCACTAGACTAGCGGGGGATTTTGCAGATACGCAGTATTTT.

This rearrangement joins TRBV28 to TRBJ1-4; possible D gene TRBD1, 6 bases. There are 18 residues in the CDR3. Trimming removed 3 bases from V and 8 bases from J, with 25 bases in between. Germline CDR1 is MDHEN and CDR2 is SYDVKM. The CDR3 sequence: CASSFSSASGVKEEKLFF. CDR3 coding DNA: TGTGCCAGCAGTTTTTCATCCGCCTCAGGGGTTAAGGAAGAAAAACTGTTTTTT.

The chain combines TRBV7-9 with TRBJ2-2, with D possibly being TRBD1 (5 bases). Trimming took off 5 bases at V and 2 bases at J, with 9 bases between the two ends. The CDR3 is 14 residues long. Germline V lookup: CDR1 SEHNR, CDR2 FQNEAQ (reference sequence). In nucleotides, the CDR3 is TGTGCCAGCAGCCAAGACAGTAACACCGGGGAGCTGTTTTTT. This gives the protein CASSQDSNTGELFF. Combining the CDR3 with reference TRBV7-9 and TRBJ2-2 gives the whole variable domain DTGVSQNPRHKITKRGQNVTFRCDPISEHNRLYWYRQTLGQGPEFLTYFQNEAQLEKSRLLSDRFSAERPKGSFSTLEIQRTEQGDSAMYLCASSQDSNTGELFFGEGSRLTVL.

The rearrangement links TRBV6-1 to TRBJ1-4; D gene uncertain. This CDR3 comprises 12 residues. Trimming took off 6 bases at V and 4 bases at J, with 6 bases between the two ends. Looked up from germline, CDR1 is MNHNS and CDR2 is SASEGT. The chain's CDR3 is CASSRGNEKLFF. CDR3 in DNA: TGTGCCAGCAGCCGGGGTAATGAAAAACTGTTTTTT.

The CDR3: CASSPGQANLQETQYF. The CDR3 DNA is TGTGCCAGCTCACCAGGACAGGCAAACCTTCAAGAGACCCAGTACTTC. The J gene is TRBJ2-5, the V gene TRBV18, with 7 bases matching TRBD1. Trimming took 2 bases from V and 2 from J; bases not matched to a gene: 8. Germline V gene data show CDR1 as KGHSH and CDR2 as LQKENI. CDR3 length: 16 amino acids.

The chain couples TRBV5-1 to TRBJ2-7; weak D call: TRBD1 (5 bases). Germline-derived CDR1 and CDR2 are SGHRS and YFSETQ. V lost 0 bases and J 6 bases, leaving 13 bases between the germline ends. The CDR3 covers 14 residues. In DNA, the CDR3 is TGCGCCAGCAGCTTGGTGAGTCAGGGTGGCGAGCAGTACTTC. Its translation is CASSLVSQGGEQYF.

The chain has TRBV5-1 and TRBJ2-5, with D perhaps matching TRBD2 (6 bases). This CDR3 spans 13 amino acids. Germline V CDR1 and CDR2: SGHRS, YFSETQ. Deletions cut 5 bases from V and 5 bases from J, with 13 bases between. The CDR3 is CASRPGERETQYF. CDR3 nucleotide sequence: TGCGCCAGCAGGCCGGGGGAGCGGGAGACCCAGTACTTC.

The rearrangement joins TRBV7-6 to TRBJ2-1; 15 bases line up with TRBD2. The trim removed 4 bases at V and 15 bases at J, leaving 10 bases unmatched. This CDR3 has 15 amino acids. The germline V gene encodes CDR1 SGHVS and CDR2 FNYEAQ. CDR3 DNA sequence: TGTGCCAGCAGCTCTGGACTAGCGGGAGGGCCCCCCGGGTTCTTC. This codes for CASSSGLAGGPPGFF.

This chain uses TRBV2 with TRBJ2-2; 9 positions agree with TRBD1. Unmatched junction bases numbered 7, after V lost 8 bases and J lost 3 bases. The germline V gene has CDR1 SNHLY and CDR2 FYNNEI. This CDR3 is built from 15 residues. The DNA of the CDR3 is TGTGCCAGCCTTCTACAGGGGGCGCACACCGGGGAGCTGTTTTTT. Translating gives CASLLQGAHTGELFF.

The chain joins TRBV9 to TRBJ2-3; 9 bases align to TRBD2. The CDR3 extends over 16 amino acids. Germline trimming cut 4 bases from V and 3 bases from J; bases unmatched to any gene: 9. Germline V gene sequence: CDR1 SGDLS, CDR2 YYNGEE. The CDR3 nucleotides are TGTGCCAGCAGCCCCCGGGTTAGCGGGAGTACAGATACGCAGTATTTT. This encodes CASSPRVSGSTDTQYF.

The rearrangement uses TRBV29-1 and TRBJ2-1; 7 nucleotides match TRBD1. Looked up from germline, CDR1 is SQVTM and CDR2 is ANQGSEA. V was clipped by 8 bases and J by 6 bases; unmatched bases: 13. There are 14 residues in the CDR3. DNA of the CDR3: TGCAGCCCCGACAGGGTCTCTAACAGCAATGAGCAGTTCTTC. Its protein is CSPDRVSNSNEQFF.

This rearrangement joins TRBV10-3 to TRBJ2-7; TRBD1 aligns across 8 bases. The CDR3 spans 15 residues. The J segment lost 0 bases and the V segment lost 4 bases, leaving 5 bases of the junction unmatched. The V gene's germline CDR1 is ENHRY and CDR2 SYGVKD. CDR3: CAISGQGPPSYEQYF. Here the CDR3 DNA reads TGTGCCATCAGTGGACAGGGGCCCCCCTCCTACGAGCAGTACTTC.

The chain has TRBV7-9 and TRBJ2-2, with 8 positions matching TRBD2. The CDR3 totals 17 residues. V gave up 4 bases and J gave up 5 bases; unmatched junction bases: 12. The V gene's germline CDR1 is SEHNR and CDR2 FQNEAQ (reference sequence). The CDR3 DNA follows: TGTGCCAGCAGCTCCCCCCCAGCGGGGGCCTCTACCGGGGAGCTGTTTTTT. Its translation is CASSSPPAGASTGELFF.

The CDR3 nucleotides are TGTGCCAGCAGCTTAGGGGCCTCTGGAAACACCATATATTTT. It is translated as CASSLGASGNTIYF. The chain is built from TRBV7-9 and TRBJ1-3; D uncertain. The CDR3 covers 14 residues. The germline V gene encodes CDR1 SEHNR and CDR2 FQNEAQ (reference sequence). Trimming took 1 base from V and 0 from J, leaving 4 bases between them.

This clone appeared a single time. The CDR3 region is CSARRGGEQFF. The CDR3, as DNA: TGCAGTGCCAGACGGGGGGGTGAGCAGTTCTTC. The chain employs TRBV20-1 and TRBJ2-1; the match to TRBD2 covers 8 bases. The CDR3 is made up of 11 amino acids. The junction had 4 bases not matched to a gene; V was cut back by 6 bases and J by 9 bases. CDR1 is DFQATT, CDR2 SNEGSKA, per germline (reference sequence).